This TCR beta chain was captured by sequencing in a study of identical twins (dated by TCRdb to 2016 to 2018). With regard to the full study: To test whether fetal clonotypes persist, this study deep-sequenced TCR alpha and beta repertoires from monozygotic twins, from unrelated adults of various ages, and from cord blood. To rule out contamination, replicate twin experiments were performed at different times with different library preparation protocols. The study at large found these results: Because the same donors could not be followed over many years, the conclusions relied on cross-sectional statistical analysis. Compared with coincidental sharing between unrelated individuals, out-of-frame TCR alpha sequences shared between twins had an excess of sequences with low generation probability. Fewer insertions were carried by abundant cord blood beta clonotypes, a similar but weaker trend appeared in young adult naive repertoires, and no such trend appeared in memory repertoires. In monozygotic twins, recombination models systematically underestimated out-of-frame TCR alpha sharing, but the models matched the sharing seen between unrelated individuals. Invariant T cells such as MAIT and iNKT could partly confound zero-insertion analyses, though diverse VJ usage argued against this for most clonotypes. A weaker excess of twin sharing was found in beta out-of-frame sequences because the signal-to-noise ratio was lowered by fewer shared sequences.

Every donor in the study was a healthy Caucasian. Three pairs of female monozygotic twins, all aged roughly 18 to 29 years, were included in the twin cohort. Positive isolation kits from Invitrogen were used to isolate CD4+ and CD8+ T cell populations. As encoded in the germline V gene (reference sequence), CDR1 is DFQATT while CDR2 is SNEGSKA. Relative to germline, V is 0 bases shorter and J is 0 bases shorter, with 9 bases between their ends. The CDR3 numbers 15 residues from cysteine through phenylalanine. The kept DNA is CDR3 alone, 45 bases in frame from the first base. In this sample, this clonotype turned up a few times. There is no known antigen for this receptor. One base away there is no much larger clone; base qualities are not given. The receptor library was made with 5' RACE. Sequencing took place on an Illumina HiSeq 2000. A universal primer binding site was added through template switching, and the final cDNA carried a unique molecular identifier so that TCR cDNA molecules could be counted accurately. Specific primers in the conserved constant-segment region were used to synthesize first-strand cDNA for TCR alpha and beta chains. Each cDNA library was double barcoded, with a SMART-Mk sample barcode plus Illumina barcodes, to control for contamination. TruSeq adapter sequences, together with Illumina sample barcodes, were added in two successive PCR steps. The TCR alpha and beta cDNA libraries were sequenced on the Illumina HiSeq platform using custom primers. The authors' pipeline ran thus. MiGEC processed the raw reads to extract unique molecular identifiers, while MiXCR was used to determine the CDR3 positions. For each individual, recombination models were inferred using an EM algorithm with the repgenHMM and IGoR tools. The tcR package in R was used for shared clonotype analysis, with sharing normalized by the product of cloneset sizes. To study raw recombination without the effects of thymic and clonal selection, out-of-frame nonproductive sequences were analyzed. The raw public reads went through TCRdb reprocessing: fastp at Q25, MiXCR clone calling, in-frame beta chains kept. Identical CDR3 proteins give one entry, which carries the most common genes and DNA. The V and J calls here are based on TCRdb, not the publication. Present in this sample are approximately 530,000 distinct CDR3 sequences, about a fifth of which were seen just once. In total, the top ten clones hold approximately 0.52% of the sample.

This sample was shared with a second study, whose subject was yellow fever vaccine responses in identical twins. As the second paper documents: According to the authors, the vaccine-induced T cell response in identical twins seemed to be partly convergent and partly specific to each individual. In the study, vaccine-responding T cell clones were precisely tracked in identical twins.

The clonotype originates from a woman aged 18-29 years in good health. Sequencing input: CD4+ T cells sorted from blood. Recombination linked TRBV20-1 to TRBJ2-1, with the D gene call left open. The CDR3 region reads CSARDDPSSYNEQFF. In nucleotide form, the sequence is TGCAGTGCTAGAGACGACCCGAGCTCCTACAATGAGCAGTTCTTC.